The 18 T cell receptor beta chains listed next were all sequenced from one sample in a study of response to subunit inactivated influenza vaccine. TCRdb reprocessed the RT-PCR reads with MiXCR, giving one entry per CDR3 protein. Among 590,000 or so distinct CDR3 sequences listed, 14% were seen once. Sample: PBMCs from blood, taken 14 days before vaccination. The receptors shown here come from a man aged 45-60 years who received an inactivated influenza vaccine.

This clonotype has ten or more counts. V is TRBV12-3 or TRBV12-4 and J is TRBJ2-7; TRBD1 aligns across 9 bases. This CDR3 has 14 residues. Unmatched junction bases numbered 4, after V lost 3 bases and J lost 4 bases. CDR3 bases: TGTGCCAGCAGTTTTGGACAGGGGCGATACGAGCAGTACTTC. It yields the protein CASSFGQGRYEQYF.

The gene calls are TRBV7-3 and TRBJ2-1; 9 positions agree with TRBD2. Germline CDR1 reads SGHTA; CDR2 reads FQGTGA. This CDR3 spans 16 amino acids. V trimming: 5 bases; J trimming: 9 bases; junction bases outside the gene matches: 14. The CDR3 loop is CASSPSSAGGPFEQFF. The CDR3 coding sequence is TGTGCCAGCAGCCCCTCGTCGGCGGGAGGGCCCTTTGAGCAGTTCTTC.

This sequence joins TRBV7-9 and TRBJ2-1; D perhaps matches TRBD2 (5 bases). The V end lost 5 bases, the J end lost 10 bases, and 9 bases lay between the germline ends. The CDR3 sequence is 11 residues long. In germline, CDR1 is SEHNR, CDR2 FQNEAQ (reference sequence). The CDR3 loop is CASSTTREQFF. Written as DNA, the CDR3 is TGTGCCAGCAGCACCACTAGAGAGCAGTTCTTC.

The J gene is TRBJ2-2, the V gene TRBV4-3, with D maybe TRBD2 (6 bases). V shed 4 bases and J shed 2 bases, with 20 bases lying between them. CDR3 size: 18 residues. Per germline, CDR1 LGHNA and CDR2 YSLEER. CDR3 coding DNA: TGCGCCAGCAGCCCCTCGGACTTGAGCGGGCTTAACACCGGGGAGCTGTTTTTT. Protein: CASSPSDLSGLNTGELFF.

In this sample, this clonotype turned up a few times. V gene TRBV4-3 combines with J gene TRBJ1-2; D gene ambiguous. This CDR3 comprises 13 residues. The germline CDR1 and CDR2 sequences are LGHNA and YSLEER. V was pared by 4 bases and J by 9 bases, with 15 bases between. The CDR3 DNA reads TGCGCCAGCAGCCTCCCGGGAGGCGGGAGCTACACCTTC. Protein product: CASSLPGGGSYTF.

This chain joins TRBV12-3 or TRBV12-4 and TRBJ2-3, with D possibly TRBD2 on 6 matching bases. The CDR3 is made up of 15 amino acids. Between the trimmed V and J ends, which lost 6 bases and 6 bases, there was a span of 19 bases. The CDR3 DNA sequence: TGTGCCAGCAGCCCGGACTATACAAATTTGGATACGCAGTATTTT. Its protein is CASSPDYTNLDTQYF.

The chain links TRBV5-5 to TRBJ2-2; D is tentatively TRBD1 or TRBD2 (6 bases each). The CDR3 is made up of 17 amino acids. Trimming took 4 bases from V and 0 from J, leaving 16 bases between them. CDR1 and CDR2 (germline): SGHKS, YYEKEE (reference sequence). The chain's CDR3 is CASSAPRGGSNTGELFF. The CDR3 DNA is TGTGCCAGCAGCGCCCCCCGAGGGGGGTCGAACACCGGGGAGCTGTTTTTT.

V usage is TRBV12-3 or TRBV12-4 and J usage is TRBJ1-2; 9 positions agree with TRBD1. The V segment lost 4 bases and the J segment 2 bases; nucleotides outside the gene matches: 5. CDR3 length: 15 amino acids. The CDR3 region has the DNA TGTGCCAGCAGTTACAACAGGGGGCAGAACTATGGCTACACCTTC. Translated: CASSYNRGQNYGYTF.

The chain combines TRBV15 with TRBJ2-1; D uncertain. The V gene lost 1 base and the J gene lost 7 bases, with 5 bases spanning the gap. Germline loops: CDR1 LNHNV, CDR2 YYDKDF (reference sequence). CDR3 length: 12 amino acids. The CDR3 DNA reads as TGTGCCACCAGCAGAGCCCTGAATGAGCAGTTCTTC. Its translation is CATSRALNEQFF. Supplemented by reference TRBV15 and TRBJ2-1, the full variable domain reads DAMVIQNPRYQVTQFGKPVTLSCSQTLNHNVMYWYQQKSSQAPKLLFHYYDKDFNNEADTPDNFQSRRPNTSFCFLDIRSPGLGDTAMYLCATSRALNEQFFGPGTRLTVL.

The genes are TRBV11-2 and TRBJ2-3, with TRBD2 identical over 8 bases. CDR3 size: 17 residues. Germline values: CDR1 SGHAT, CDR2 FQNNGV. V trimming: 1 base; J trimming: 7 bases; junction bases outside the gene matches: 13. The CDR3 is CASSLVPAGATGNTQYF. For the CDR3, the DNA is TGTGCCAGCAGCTTAGTGCCAGCGGGAGCCACGGGGAATACGCAGTATTTT.

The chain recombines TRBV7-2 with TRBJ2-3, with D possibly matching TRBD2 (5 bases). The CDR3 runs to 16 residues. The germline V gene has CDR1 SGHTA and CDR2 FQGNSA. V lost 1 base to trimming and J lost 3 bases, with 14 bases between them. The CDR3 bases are TGTGCCAGCAGCTTAGTAGTGGGAGTTGTAACAGATACGCAGTATTTT. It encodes CASSLVVGVVTDTQYF.

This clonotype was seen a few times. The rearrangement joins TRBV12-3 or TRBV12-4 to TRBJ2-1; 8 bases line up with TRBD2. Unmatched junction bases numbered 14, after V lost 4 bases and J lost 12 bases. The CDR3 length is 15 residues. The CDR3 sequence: CASSSQGLAGYRQFF. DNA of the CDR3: TGTGCCAGCAGTTCTCAAGGACTAGCAGGCTATAGGCAGTTCTTC.

The DNA for the CDR3 is TGTGCCATCAGTGGTCCGGGCGCGGATACGCAGTATTTT. Its translation: CAISGPGADTQYF. The gene calls are TRBV10-3 and TRBJ2-3; no clear D. The CDR3 sequence is 13 residues long. The V gene's germline CDR1 is ENHRY and CDR2 SYGVKD. V lost 4 bases and J 6 bases, leaving 11 bases between the germline ends.

CDR3 bases: TGTGCCTGTCGAGTGCAAGGGAATCAGCCCCAGCATTTT. Amino acids: CACRVQGNQPQHF. The V gene is TRBV30, the J gene TRBJ1-5; D is ambiguous. With 6 bases removed from V and 4 bases from J, the gap between germline ends came to 13 bases. CDR3 length: 13 residues. CDR1 is GTSNPN, CDR2 SVGIG, per germline (reference sequence). Filled out from reference TRBV30 and TRBJ1-5, the complete variable domain reads SQTIHQWPATLVQPVGSPLSLECTVEGTSNPNLYWYRQAAGRGLQLLFYSVGIGQISSEVPQNLSASRPQDRQFILSSKKLLLSDSGFYLCACRVQGNQPQHFGDGTRLSIL.

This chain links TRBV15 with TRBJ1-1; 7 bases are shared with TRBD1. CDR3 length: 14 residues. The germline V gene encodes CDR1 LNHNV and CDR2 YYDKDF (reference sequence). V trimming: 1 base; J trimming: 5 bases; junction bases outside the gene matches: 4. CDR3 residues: CATSRADRVTEAFF. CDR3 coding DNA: TGTGCCACCAGCAGAGCCGACAGGGTTACTGAAGCTTTCTTT.

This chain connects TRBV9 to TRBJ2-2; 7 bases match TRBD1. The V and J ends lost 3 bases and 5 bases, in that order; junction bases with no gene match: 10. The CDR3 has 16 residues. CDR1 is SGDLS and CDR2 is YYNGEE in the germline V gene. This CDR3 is CASSAIDRVMTGELFF. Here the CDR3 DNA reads TGTGCCAGCAGCGCCATAGACAGGGTAATGACCGGGGAGCTGTTTTTT. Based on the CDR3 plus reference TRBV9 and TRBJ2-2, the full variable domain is DSGVTQTPKHLITATGQRVTLRCSPRSGDLSVYWYQQSLDQGLQFLIQYYNGEERAKGNILERFSAQQFPDLHSELNLSSLELGDSALYFCASSAIDRVMTGELFFGEGSRLTVL.

The CDR3 DNA follows: TGTGCCAGCAGTACTAGAATGGGACAGGGGCTCCGAGAGCAGTACTTC. It codes for CASSTRMGQGLREQYF. The J gene is TRBJ2-7, the V gene TRBV27; 10 nucleotides line up with TRBD1. The germline V gene has CDR1 MNHEY and CDR2 SMNVEV (reference sequence). The CDR3 length is 16 residues. V dropped 5 bases and J dropped 7; count of bases not matched to a gene: 14.

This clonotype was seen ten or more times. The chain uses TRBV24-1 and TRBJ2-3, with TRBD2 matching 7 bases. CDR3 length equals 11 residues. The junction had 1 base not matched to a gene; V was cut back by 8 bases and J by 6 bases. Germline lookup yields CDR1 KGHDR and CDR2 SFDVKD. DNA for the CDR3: TGTGCCACCACCGGGGGGGATACGCAGTATTTT. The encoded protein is CATTGGDTQYF.